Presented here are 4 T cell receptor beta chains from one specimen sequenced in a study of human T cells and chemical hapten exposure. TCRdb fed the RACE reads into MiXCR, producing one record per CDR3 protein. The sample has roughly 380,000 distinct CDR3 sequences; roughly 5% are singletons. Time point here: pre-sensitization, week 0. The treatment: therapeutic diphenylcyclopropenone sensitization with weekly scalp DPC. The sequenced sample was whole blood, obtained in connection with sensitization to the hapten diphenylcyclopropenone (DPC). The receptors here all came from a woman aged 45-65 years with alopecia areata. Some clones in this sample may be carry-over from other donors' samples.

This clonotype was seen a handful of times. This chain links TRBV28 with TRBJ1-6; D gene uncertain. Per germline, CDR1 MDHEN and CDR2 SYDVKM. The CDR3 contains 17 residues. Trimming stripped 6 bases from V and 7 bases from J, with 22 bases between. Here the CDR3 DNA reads TGTGCCAGCAGCCTCCCGGCGCGAGAAACGCGGAATTCACCCCTCCACTTT. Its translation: CASSLPARETRNSPLHF.

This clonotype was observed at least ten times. The CDR3 region is CASSYTTENTEAFF. In DNA, the CDR3 is TGTGCCAGCAGTTACACCACAGAGAACACTGAAGCTTTCTTT. The chain couples TRBV6-2 or TRBV6-3 to TRBJ1-1, with D unresolved. Germline V CDR1 and CDR2: MNHEY, SVGEGT. Trimming cost V 2 bases and J 1 base, with 8 bases left between them. CDR3 size: 14 residues.

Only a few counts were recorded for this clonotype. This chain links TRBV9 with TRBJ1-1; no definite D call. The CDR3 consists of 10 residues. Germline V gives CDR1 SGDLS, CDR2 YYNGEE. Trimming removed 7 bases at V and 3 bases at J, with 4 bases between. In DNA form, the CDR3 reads TGTGCCAGCGGGGACACTGAAGCTTTCTTT. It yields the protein CASGDTEAFF.

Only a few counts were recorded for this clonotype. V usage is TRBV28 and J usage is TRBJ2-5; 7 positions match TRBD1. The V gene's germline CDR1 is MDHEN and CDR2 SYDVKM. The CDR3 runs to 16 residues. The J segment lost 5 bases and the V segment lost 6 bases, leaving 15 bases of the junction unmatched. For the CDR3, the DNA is TGTGCCAGCAGCCCGGCGGAAGGGGGCATGCGGGAGACCCAGTACTTC. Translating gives CASSPAEGGMRETQYF. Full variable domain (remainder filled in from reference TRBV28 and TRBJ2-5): DVKVTQSSRYLVKRTGEKVFLECVQDMDHENMFWYRQDPGLGLRLIYFSYDVKMKEKGDIPEGYSVSREKKERFSLILESASTNQTSMYLCASSPAEGGMRETQYFGPGTRLLVL.